This T cell receptor (beta chain) stems from a study of cytomegalovirus exposure and HLA in healthy donors. Turning to the study itself: The early release's HLA-typed donors yielded 78 million or so unique TCRs.

Regarding the study as a whole: Reports credit the classifier with highly specific, highly sensitive diagnosis of cytomegalovirus status.

The study ran its PCR with 60 Vbeta and 13 Jbeta primers. Measured with immunoSEQ multiplex PCR; TCRdb has only the in-frame clones, and not every one. Of under 170,000 clones listed, 60% to 85% are singletons. This CDR3 contains 15 residues. Germline assignment: CDR1 MDHEN and CDR2 SYDVKM. V was cut by 4 bases and J by 10 bases, with 22 bases left in between. Turning to this clone: Its target is not known.

The TCR was taken from a man aged 50 or older in good health and CMV-seropositive. Input material: PBMCs. This sequence joins TRBV28 and TRBJ1-2; possibly TRBD1 for D (6 bases). DNA of the CDR3: TGTGCCAGCAGTTCCCTACCGGGACAATCACCCCCCTACACCTTC. It is translated as CASSSLPGQSPPYTF.